This T cell receptor beta chain was observed in a study of PD-1 blockade in classical Hodgkin lymphoma. All trial patients relapsed after autologous stem cell transplantation. With magnetic negative selection, CD4+ T cells were purified from PBMCs that had been thawed. V shed 4 bases and J 7 bases; nucleotides not matched to a gene: 4. Germline lookup yields CDR1 LNHDA and CDR2 SQIVND (reference sequence). There are 12 residues in the CDR3. Assay used: immunoSEQ multiplex PCR; TCRdb lists only in-frame clones, some missing. The table has 15,000 to 20,000 clones, about 82% seen once; the top ten hold 1%.

Material: CD4+ T cells from blood, obtained at baseline. The chain carries TRBV19 and TRBJ2-7, with TRBD1 matching 7 bases. The receptor comes from a human donor with classical Hodgkin lymphoma. The CDR3 loop reads CASSTRDREQYF. The CDR3 DNA sequence: TGTGCCAGTAGTACTCGGGACAGAGAGCAGTACTTC. Full variable domain (missing parts from reference TRBV19 and TRBJ2-7): DGGITQSPKYLFRKEGQNVTLSCEQNLNHDAMYWYRQDPGQGLRLIYYSQIVNDFQKGDIAEGYSVSREKKESFPLTVTSAQKNPTAFYLCASSTRDREQYFGPGTRLTVT.